These 13 T cell receptor beta chains came from one sample sequenced in a study of cytomegalovirus exposure and HLA in healthy donors. Researchers ran the PCR with 60 Vbeta and 13 Jbeta primers. The method was immunoSEQ multiplex PCR; TCRdb's version includes in-frame clones alone and lacks a portion of them. Among 95,000 to 150,000 clones listed, around three fifths were seen once. The sequencing sample was made of PBMCs. The receptors derive from a woman in her thirties or forties in good health and CMV-seropositive.

J is TRBJ2-1 and V is TRBV5-1; D uncertain. Germline CDR1 SGHRS, CDR2 YFSETQ. Trimming pared 1 base from V and 5 bases from J, leaving 10 bases between. This CDR3 contains 14 residues. Here the CDR3 DNA reads TGCGCCAGCAGCTTGTCTCTAGTTCACAATGAGCAGTTCTTC. This codes for CASSLSLVHNEQFF.

The chain is built from TRBV5-1 and TRBJ1-1, with a tentative D call TRBD1 (6 bases). Germline lookup yields CDR1 SGHRS and CDR2 YFSETQ. CDR3 length: 14 residues. V lost 1 base and J lost 3, with 10 bases in between. The CDR3, as DNA: TGCGCCAGCAGCTTGCAGGGGTTCGACACTGAAGCTTTCTTT. Protein product: CASSLQGFDTEAFF.

CDR3 sequence: CASSTTGGLDEQFF. CDR3 nucleotides: TGTGCCAGCAGCACCACGGGAGGGCTCGATGAGCAGTTCTTC. This sequence joins TRBV5-4 and TRBJ2-1, with TRBD2 matching 8 bases. The germline V gene has CDR1 SGHNT and CDR2 YYREEE (reference sequence). The length of the CDR3 is 14 residues. The junction had 8 bases not matched to a gene; V was cut back by 4 bases and J by 8 bases.

This rearrangement joins TRBV2 to TRBJ1-2; the match to TRBD1 covers 10 bases. CDR1 SNHLY and CDR2 FYNNEI come from the germline V gene. CDR3 length: 16 residues. The trim removed 6 bases at V and 3 bases at J, leaving 10 bases unmatched. The CDR3 sequence: CASSGPGTGDYYGYTF. CDR3 bases: TGTGCCAGCAGCGGACCCGGGACAGGGGATTACTATGGCTACACCTTC.

The chain couples TRBV7-2 to TRBJ2-7, with 9 nucleotides matching TRBD1. The CDR3 is 14 amino acids. In germline, CDR1 is SGHTA, CDR2 FQGNSA. Trimming took 4 bases from V and 6 from J; bases not matched to a gene: 7. This CDR3 reads CASSSGQGWGEQYF. The CDR3 DNA reads as TGTGCCAGCAGCTCGGGACAGGGTTGGGGCGAGCAGTACTTC. The variable domain in full, with the rest retrieved from reference TRBV7-2 and TRBJ2-7, is GAGVSQSPSNKVTEKGKDVELRCDPISGHTALYWYRQSLGQGLEFLIYFQGNSAPDKSGLPSDRFSAERTGGSVSTLTIQRTQQEDSAVYLCASSSGQGWGEQYFGPGTRLTVT.

The rearrangement joins TRBV9 to TRBJ1-6; D is possibly TRBD1 (6 bases). V was cut by 2 bases and J by 7 bases, with 22 bases left in between. The CDR3 consists of 18 residues. The germline V gene has CDR1 SGDLS and CDR2 YYNGEE. CDR3 sequence reads: CASSVTRGGAGGNSPLHF. CDR3 nucleotides: TGTGCCAGCAGCGTCACAAGGGGGGGGGCTGGCGGAAATTCACCCCTCCACTTT.

The chain carries TRBV7-4 and TRBJ1-5, with 7 bases lining up with TRBD1. This CDR3 spans 18 amino acids. Germline CDR1 SGHVT, CDR2 SQSDAQ. With 0 bases clipped from V and 1 base from J, the junction kept 9 bases outside the gene matches. CDR3 in amino acids: CASSLARQGESSNQPQHF. The CDR3 coding sequence is TGTGCCAGCAGCTTAGCGAGACAGGGAGAATCGAGCAATCAGCCCCAGCATTTT. Full variable domain (remainder filled in from reference TRBV7-4 and TRBJ1-5): GAGVSQSPRYKVAKRGRDVALRCDSISGHVTLYWYRQTLGQGSEVLTYSQSDAQRDKSGRPSGRFSAERPERSVSTLKIQRTEQGDSAVYLCASSLARQGESSNQPQHFGDGTRLSIL.

The chain combines TRBV6-5 with TRBJ2-3, with D unclear. The length of the CDR3 is 15 residues. V lost 2 bases and J 2 bases, leaving 11 bases between the germline ends. Germline V gives CDR1 MNHEY, CDR2 SVGAGI. The DNA for the CDR3 is TGTGCCAGCAGTTACAGGTTAACTAACACAGATACGCAGTATTTT. This encodes CASSYRLTNTDTQYF.

The chain couples TRBV10-1 to TRBJ2-5, with D possibly being TRBD1 (5 bases). The CDR3 is 15 amino acids. V lost 2 bases and J 3 bases, leaving 13 bases between the germline ends. The germline CDR1 and CDR2 sequences are WNHNN and SYGVQD (reference sequence). CDR3 DNA: TGCGCCAGCAGTGAGGGAATTGGCAGGGAAGAGACCCAGTACTTC. It specifies CASSEGIGREETQYF.

The V call is TRBV19, the J call TRBJ1-3, with D hard to call. V was shortened by 1 base and J by 2 bases, with 3 bases between the two germline ends. CDR1 and CDR2 (germline): LNHDA, SQIVND (reference sequence). This CDR3 is built from 13 residues. The CDR3 DNA sequence: TGTGCCAGTAGTATAGTCACTGGAAACACCATATATTTT. It yields the protein CASSIVTGNTIYF.

The rearrangement joins TRBV29-1 to TRBJ2-6, with D possibly TRBD2 on 6 matching bases. Trimming took off 1 base at V and 2 bases at J, with 6 bases between the two ends. The CDR3 loop spans 14 amino acids. CDR1 and CDR2 from the germline V gene are SQVTM and ANQGSEA. The CDR3: CSVEAGAGANVLTF. The CDR3 region has the DNA TGCAGCGTTGAAGCGGGGGCTGGGGCCAACGTCCTGACTTTC.

The chain carries TRBV7-9 and TRBJ2-1, with D possibly TRBD1 on 5 matching bases. Germline assignment: CDR1 SEHNR and CDR2 FQNEAQ (reference sequence). CDR3 length equals 13 residues. The ends were cut back, 1 base at V and 4 bases at J, with 5 bases in the middle. DNA for the CDR3: TGTGCCAGCAGCTTAGGACAGTACAATGAGCAGTTCTTC. Encoded protein: CASSLGQYNEQFF.

V gene TRBV27 combines with J gene TRBJ2-7; 12 bases fit TRBD1. The V gene's germline CDR1 is MNHEY and CDR2 SMNVEV (reference sequence). With V trimmed by 4 bases and J by 7 bases, 8 bases remained unmatched. The length of the CDR3 is 15 residues. DNA of the CDR3: TGTGCCAGCAGTTATCCGGGACAGGGGGCGAATGAGCAGTACTTC. Residues: CASSYPGQGANEQYF.